Each of the 14 T cell receptor beta chains below was sequenced from the same sample in a study of blood T cell repertoires in COVID-19. The table came from immunoSEQ multiplex PCR; TCRdb's copy has only in-frame clones and leaves some out. The sample consists of tens of thousands of clones, 75% to 90% of them appearing once. The source material was peripheral blood. The receptors were sampled from a woman aged 80 or older with acute or convalescent COVID-19.

The V call is TRBV27, the J call TRBJ2-7, with TRBD2 matching 10 bases. J gave up 1 base and V 5 bases, and 2 bases lay outside the gene matches. The CDR3 length is 14 residues. CDR1 is MNHEY and CDR2 is SMNVEV in the germline V gene (reference sequence). CDR3 in DNA: TGTGCCAGCAGTCTAGCGGGAGAGTCCTACGAGCAGTACTTC. Amino acid sequence: CASSLAGESYEQYF.

This chain joins TRBV19 and TRBJ1-1; weak D call: TRBD1 (6 bases). The germline V gene encodes CDR1 LNHDA and CDR2 SQIVND (reference sequence). Trimming cost V 10 bases and J 4 bases, with 16 bases left between them. The CDR3 has 13 residues. The CDR3 DNA sequence: TGTGCCACAGCGCTACAGGGCCGCACTGAAGCTTTCTTT. This codes for CATALQGRTEAFF.

The rearrangement joins TRBV5-1 to TRBJ2-3; no firm D call. V was clipped by 0 bases and J by 2 bases, with 4 bases between them. Germline CDR1 is SGHRS and CDR2 is YFSETQ. The CDR3 extends over 13 amino acids. The CDR3, as DNA: TGCGCCAGCAGCTTGGACTACACAGATACGCAGTATTTT. It translates to CASSLDYTDTQYF.

This clone was observed a handful of times. The chain couples TRBV27 to TRBJ1-1; 8 bases line up with TRBD1. Trimming removed 6 bases from V and 4 bases from J; junction bases left unmatched: 10. The CDR3 spans 15 residues. The germline V gene encodes CDR1 MNHEY and CDR2 SMNVEV (reference sequence). The CDR3 reads CASSSGGQAGTEAFF. CDR3 in DNA: TGTGCCAGCAGCTCCGGGGGACAGGCCGGCACTGAAGCTTTCTTT.

The chain employs TRBV5-6 and TRBJ1-2; D is possibly TRBD1 (6 bases). V lost 7 bases to trimming and J lost 7 bases, with 20 bases between them. The CDR3 is made up of 14 amino acids. Germline lookup yields CDR1 SGHDT and CDR2 YYEEEE. CDR3 sequence reads: CASDYRTALGGYTF. The CDR3, as DNA: TGTGCCAGCGACTATAGGACAGCCTTAGGTGGCTACACCTTC.

The chain recombines TRBV9 with TRBJ2-5; D gene ambiguous. This CDR3 has 15 amino acids. V lost 0 bases and J lost 2, with 11 bases in between. Germline V gene lookup returns CDR1 SGDLS and CDR2 YYNGEE. CDR3 protein: CASSVGVDTQETQYF. The CDR3 coding sequence is TGTGCCAGCAGCGTAGGGGTAGACACACAAGAGACCCAGTACTTC.

This chain connects TRBV30 to TRBJ2-3; 9 nucleotides align to TRBD1. From germline, CDR1 is GTSNPN and CDR2 SVGIG (reference sequence). The CDR3 has 14 residues. J lost 2 bases, V lost 2 bases, and 2 bases had no gene match. CDR3 loop: CAWSTGGITDTQYF. DNA for the CDR3: TGTGCCTGGAGTACAGGGGGCATCACAGATACGCAGTATTTT.

V gene TRBV5-1 combines with J gene TRBJ2-4; 7 nucleotides match TRBD1. This CDR3 region has 14 residues. CDR1 is SGHRS, CDR2 YFSETQ, per germline. Trimming at V came to 1 base and at J to 6 bases, leaving 4 bases not matched to a gene. CDR3 sequence: CASSLWQGVNIQYF. DNA for the CDR3: TGCGCCAGCAGCTTGTGGCAGGGGGTAAACATTCAGTACTTC. Filled out from reference TRBV5-1 and TRBJ2-4, the complete variable domain reads KAGVTQTPRYLIKTRGQQVTLSCSPISGHRSVSWYQQTPGQGLQFLFEYFSETQRNKGNFPGRFSGRQFSNSRSEMNVSTLELGDSALYLCASSLWQGVNIQYFGAGTRLSVL.

The chain carries TRBV7-9 and TRBJ2-3; a weak D match, TRBD2 (5 bases). V gave up 2 bases and J gave up 2 bases, with 11 bases separating them. CDR1 SEHNR and CDR2 FQNEAQ come from the germline V gene (reference sequence). The length of the CDR3 is 15 residues. The CDR3 nucleotides are TGTGCCAGCAGCTTAACGGGGATTCCCACAGATACGCAGTATTTT. Amino acids: CASSLTGIPTDTQYF.

In this sample, this clone turned up a few times. The chain links TRBV11-2 to TRBJ1-1; unclear D gene. Germline V gene data show CDR1 as SGHAT and CDR2 as FQNNGV. V was pared by 0 bases and J by 1 base, with 9 bases between. This CDR3 is built from 15 residues. This CDR3 reads CASSLENDWNTEAFF. DNA for the CDR3: TGTGCCAGCAGCTTAGAAAACGACTGGAACACTGAAGCTTTCTTT.

This clone was found a few times. This sequence joins TRBV27 and TRBJ1-2, with a tentative D call TRBD1 (5 bases). Trimming shortened V by 4 bases and J by 2 bases, and 14 bases separated the two germline ends. The germline CDR1 and CDR2 sequences are MNHEY and SMNVEV (reference sequence). This CDR3 spans 15 amino acids. In nucleotides, the CDR3 is TGTGCCAGCAGTTCACCGGGGGACGGCAACTATGGCTACACCTTC. Protein sequence: CASSSPGDGNYGYTF.

The chain joins TRBV19 to TRBJ1-6; 11 positions agree with TRBD1. Germline CDR1 reads LNHDA; CDR2 reads SQIVND (reference sequence). The CDR3 covers 15 residues. J was trimmed by 7 bases and V by 4 bases; bases with no gene match: 3. CDR3 sequence: CASSTRTGGNSPLHF. DNA of the CDR3: TGTGCCAGTAGTACCCGGACAGGGGGCAATTCACCCCTCCACTTT.

The gene calls are TRBV4-1 and TRBJ2-5; D perhaps matches TRBD2 (5 bases). The CDR3 loop spans 15 amino acids. CDR1 MGHRA and CDR2 YSYEKL come from the germline V gene. Trimming took 1 base from V and 1 from J, leaving 10 bases between them. The CDR3 region is CASSQVPGTQETQYF. The CDR3 DNA reads as TGCGCCAGCAGCCAAGTTCCGGGAACCCAAGAGACCCAGTACTTC.

This clone was recorded a few times. The rearrangement joins TRBV30 to TRBJ2-7, with TRBD1 matching over 7 bases. J gave up 3 bases and V 0 bases, and 8 bases lay outside the gene matches. The CDR3 totals 15 residues. Germline V gene lookup returns CDR1 GTSNPN and CDR2 SVGIG (reference sequence). CDR3 in amino acids: CAWSVYDRDRYEQYF. CDR3 nucleotide sequence: TGTGCCTGGAGTGTATATGACAGGGATCGCTACGAGCAGTACTTC.